This T cell receptor beta chain is from a study of blood T cell repertoires in COVID-19. Allocation to cohorts depended on clinical history reported by the participants. Two negative PCRs, clearance, or symptom resolution characterized the recovered Cohort 3 donors. As handled by the study authors: Scientists estimated how many nucleated cells there were by amplifying reference gene primers. TCRdb's table, derived via immunoSEQ multiplex PCR, lists solely in-frame clones and lacks some. V and J calls and clone size are as listed in that table; D and trimming were resolved from the DNA. Counted here are some 350,000 clones, about 88% occurring once; the ten biggest clones make up 3%. The germline V and J ends were trimmed by 3 bases and 2 bases, with 8 bases remaining between them. The CDR3 covers 14 residues. The germline V gene has CDR1 MNHEY and CDR2 SVGEGT.

The rearrangement uses TRBV6-2 or TRBV6-3 and TRBJ1-5; TRBD1 is a possible D gene (6 bases). Sequences were obtained from PBMCs or T cells enriched from blood (not recorded which). This sequence was found in a young woman who had recovered from COVID-19. CDR3 sequence (DNA): TGTGCCAGCAGTTATTCAGGGGGCAATCAGCCCCAGCATTTT. Protein: CASSYSGGNQPQHF.